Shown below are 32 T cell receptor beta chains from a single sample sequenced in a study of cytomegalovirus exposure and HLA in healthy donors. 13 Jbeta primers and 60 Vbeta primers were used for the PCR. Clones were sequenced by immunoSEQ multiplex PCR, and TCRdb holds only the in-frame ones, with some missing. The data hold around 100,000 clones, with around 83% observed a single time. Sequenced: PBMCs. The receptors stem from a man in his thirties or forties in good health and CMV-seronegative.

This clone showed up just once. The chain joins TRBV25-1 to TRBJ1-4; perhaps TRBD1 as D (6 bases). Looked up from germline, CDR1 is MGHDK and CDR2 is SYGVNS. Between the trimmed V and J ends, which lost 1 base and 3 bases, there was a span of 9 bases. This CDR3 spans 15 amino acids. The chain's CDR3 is CASSELGAANEKLFF. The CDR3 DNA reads TGTGCCAGCAGTGAATTGGGGGCAGCTAATGAAAAACTGTTTTTT.

CDR3 nucleotide sequence: TGTGCCAGCAGCGAACCGGGACTTCCCTCCTACGAGCAGTACTTC. This translates into CASSEPGLPSYEQYF. The chain joins TRBV7-9 to TRBJ2-7; possible D gene TRBD2, 6 bases. This CDR3 contains 15 residues. V was pared by 5 bases and J by 0 bases, with 14 bases between. The V gene's germline CDR1 is SEHNR and CDR2 FQNEAQ (reference sequence).

The CDR3 sequence: CASSPGIVPGQPQHF. The CDR3 DNA reads as TGTGCCAGCAGTCCCGGTATCGTTCCGGGTCAGCCCCAGCATTTT. The chain carries TRBV28 and TRBJ1-5; D is unclear. The CDR3 length is 15 residues. V was trimmed by 5 bases and J by 6 bases, leaving 17 bases between them. Germline values: CDR1 MDHEN, CDR2 SYDVKM.

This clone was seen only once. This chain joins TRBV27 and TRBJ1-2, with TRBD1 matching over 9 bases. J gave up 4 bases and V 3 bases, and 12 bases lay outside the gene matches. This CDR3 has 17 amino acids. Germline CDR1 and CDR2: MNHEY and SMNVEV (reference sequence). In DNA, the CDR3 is TGTGCCAGCAGTTTTGCGATACAGGGGGCGCGGGGCTATGGCTACACCTTC. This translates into CASSFAIQGARGYGYTF.

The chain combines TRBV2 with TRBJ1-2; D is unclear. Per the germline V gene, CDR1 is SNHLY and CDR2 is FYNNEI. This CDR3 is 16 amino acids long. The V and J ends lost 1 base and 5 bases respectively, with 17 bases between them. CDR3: CASSEGGQGGRYGYTF. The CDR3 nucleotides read TGTGCCAGCAGTGAAGGCGGGCAAGGAGGGAGGTATGGCTACACCTTC. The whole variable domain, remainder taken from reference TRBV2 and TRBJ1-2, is EPEVTQTPSHQVTQMGQEVILRCVPISNHLYFYWYRQILGQKVEFLVSFYNNEISEKSEIFDDQFSVERPDGSNFTLKIRSTKLEDSAMYFCASSEGGQGGRYGYTFGSGTRLTVV.

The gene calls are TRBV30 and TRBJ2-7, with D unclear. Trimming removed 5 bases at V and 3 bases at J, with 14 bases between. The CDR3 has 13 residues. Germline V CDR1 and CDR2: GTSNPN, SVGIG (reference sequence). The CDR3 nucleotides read TGTGCCTGGGCCCGTGACAACCGCTACGAGCAGTACTTC. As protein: CAWARDNRYEQYF.

The chain's CDR3 is CASSRDRGKYEQYF. CDR3 DNA: TGTGCCAGCAGCCGGGACAGGGGAAAGTACGAGCAGTACTTC. The chain joins TRBV6-5 to TRBJ2-7, with 10 bases matching TRBD1. Germline assignment: CDR1 MNHEY and CDR2 SVGAGI. The CDR3 is made up of 14 amino acids. The V segment lost 6 bases and the J segment 4 bases; nucleotides outside the gene matches: 6.

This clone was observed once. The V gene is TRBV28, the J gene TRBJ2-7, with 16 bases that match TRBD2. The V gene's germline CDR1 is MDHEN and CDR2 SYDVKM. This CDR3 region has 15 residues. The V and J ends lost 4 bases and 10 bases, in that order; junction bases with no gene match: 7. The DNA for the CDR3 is TGTGCCAGCAGTTCGGGACTAGCGGGGGGGCAGTTCCAGTACTTC. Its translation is CASSSGLAGGQFQYF.

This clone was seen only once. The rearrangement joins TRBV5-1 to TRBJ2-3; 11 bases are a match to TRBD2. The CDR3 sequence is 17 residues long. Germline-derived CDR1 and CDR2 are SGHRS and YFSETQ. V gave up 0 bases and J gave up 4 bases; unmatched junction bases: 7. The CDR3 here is CASSLEPSGRFADTQYF. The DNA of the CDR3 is TGCGCCAGCAGCTTGGAGCCTAGCGGGAGGTTTGCAGATACGCAGTATTTT.

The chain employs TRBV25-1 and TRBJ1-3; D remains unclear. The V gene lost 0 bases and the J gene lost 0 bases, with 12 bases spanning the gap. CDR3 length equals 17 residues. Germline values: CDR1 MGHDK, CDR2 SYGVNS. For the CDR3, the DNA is TGTGCCAGCAGTGAATATGGGCAGAACCCCTCTGGAAACACCATATATTTT. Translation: CASSEYGQNPSGNTIYF.

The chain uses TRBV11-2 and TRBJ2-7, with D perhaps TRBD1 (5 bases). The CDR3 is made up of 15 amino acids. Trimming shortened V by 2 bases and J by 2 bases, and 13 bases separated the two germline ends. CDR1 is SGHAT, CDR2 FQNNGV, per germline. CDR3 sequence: CASSLSSTAAYEQYF. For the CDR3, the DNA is TGTGCCAGCAGCTTATCATCGACAGCCGCCTACGAGCAGTACTTC.

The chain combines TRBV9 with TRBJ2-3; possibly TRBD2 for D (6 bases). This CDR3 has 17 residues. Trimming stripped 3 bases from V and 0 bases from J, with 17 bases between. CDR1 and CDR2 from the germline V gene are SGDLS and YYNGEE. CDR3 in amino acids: CASSAGGWDSSTDTQYF. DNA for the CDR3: TGTGCCAGCAGCGCCGGTGGCTGGGACTCTAGCACAGATACGCAGTATTTT.

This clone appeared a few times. The CDR3 sequence: CAISEWKYGGLGEAFF. The CDR3 DNA is TGTGCCATCAGTGAGTGGAAGTACGGGGGGTTGGGTGAAGCTTTCTTT. The rearrangement joins TRBV10-3 to TRBJ1-1; tentatively, D is TRBD1 (5 bases). Germline assignment: CDR1 ENHRY and CDR2 SYGVKD. V was cut by 1 base and J by 7 bases, with 19 bases left in between. The CDR3 consists of 16 residues.

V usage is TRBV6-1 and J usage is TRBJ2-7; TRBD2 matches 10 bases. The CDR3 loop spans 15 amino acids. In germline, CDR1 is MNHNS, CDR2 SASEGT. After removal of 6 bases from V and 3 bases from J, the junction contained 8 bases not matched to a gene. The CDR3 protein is CASSVAGGYVYEQYF. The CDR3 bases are TGTGCCAGCAGCGTAGCGGGGGGATACGTCTACGAGCAGTACTTC.

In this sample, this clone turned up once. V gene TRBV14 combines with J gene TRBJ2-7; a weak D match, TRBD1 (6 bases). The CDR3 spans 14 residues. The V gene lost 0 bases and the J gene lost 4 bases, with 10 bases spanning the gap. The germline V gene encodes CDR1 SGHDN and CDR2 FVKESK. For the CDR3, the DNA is TGTGCCAGCAGCCAAGACAGGGGAATGTACGAGCAGTACTTC. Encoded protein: CASSQDRGMYEQYF.

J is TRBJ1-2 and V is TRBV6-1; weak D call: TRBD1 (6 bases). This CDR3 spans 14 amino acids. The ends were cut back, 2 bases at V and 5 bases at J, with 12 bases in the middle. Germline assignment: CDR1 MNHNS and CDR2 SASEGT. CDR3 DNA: TGTGCCAGCAGTGAATCGGGGGGGCGTTATGGCTACACCTTC. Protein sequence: CASSESGGRYGYTF.

CDR3 sequence (DNA): TGTGCCAGTAGGTCGGGCAGACAGACGAACACTGAAGCTTTCTTT. Protein: CASRSGRQTNTEAFF. The gene calls are TRBV19 and TRBJ1-1; D possibly corresponds to TRBD1 (5 bases). CDR1 LNHDA and CDR2 SQIVND come from the germline V gene (reference sequence). The CDR3 covers 15 residues. V was clipped by 6 bases and J by 1 base, with 15 bases between them.

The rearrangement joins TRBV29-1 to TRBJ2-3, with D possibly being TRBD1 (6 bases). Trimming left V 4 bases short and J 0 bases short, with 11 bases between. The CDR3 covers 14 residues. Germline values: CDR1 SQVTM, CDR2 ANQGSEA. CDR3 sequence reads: CSVGVGASTDTQYF. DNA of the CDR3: TGCAGCGTTGGGGTGGGGGCTAGCACAGATACGCAGTATTTT.

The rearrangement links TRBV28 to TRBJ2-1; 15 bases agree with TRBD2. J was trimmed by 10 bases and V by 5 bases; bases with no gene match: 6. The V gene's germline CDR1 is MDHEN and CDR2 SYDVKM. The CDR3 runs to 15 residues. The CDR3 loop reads CASSRTSGGGTEQFF. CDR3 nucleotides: TGTGCCAGCAGTCGGACTAGCGGGGGGGGGACGGAGCAGTTCTTC.

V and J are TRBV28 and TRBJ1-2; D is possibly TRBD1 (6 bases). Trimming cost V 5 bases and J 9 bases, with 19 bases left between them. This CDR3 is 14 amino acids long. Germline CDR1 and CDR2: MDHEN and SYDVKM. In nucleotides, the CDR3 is TGTGCCAGCAGTCCACTAAATCGGGGGGCTCGCTACACCTTC. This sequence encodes CASSPLNRGARYTF.

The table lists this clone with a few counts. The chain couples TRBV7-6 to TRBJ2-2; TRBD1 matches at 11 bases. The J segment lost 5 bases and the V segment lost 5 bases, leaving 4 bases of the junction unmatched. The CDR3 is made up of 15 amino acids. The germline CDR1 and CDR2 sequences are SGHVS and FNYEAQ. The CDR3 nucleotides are TGTGCCAGCAGCATGGACAGGGGGCGTACCGGGGAGCTGTTTTTT. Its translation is CASSMDRGRTGELFF. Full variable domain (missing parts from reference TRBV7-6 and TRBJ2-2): GAGVSQSPRYKVTKRGQDVALRCDPISGHVSLYWYRQALGQGPEFLTYFNYEAQQDKSGLPNDRFSAERPEGSISTLTIQRTEQRDSAMYRCASSMDRGRTGELFFGEGSRLTVL.

The CDR3 DNA follows: TGTGCCAGCAGTTACTCGGCTAGCGCATTCACAGATACGCAGTATTTT. As protein: CASSYSASAFTDTQYF. The chain carries TRBV6-5 and TRBJ2-3, with D perhaps TRBD2 (6 bases). With 0 bases removed from V and 2 bases from J, the gap between germline ends came to 12 bases. In germline, CDR1 is MNHEY, CDR2 SVGAGI. The CDR3 is made up of 16 amino acids.

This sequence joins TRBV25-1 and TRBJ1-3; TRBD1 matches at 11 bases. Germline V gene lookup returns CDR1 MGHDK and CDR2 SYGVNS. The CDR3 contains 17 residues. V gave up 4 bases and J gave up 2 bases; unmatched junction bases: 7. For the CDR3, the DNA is TGTGCCAGCAGTGCCCCACCGGGACAGGGGGCTGGAAACACCATATATTTT. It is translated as CASSAPPGQGAGNTIYF.

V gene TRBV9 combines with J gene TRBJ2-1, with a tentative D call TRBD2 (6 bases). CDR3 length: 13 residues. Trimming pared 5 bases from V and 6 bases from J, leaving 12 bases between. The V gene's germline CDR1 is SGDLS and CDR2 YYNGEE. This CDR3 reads CASSGRGGNEQFF. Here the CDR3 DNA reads TGTGCCAGCAGTGGCCGGGGAGGCAATGAGCAGTTCTTC.

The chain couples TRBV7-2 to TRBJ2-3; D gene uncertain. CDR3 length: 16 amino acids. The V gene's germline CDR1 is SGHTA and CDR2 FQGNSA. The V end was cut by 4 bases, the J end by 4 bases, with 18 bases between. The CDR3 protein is CASSSRIFTSADTQYF. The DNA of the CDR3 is TGTGCCAGCAGCTCCAGGATTTTTACTTCTGCAGATACGCAGTATTTT.

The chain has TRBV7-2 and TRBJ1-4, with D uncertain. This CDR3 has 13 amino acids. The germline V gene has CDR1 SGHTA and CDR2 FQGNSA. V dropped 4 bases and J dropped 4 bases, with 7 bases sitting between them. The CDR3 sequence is CASSWTDNEKLFF. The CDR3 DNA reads TGTGCCAGCAGCTGGACTGATAATGAAAAACTGTTTTTT. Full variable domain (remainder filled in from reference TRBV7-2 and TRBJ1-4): GAGVSQSPSNKVTEKGKDVELRCDPISGHTALYWYRQSLGQGLEFLIYFQGNSAPDKSGLPSDRFSAERTGGSVSTLTIQRTQQEDSAVYLCASSWTDNEKLFFGSGTQLSVL.

The CDR3 region is CASRDREGYEQYF. DNA for the CDR3: TGTGCCAGCAGGGACAGGGAAGGCTACGAGCAGTACTTC. The chain combines TRBV13 with TRBJ2-7; 8 bases fit TRBD1. With 6 bases clipped from V and 3 bases from J, the junction kept 4 bases outside the gene matches. The CDR3 length is 13 residues. Germline lookup yields CDR1 PRHDT and CDR2 FYEKMQ (reference sequence).

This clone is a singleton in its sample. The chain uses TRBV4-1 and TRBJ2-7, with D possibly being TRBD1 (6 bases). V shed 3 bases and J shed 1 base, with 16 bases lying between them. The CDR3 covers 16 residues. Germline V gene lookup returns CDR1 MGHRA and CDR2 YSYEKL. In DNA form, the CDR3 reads TGCGCCAGCAGCCATCTACAGGGAACCTCTTCCTACGAGCAGTACTTC. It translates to CASSHLQGTSSYEQYF.

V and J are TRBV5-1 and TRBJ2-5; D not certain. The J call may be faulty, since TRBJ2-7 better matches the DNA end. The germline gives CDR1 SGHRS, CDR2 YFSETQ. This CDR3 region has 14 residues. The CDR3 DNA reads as TGCGCCAGCAGCTTGCAAGGAGACGCCTACGAGCAGTACTTC. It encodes CASSLQGDAYEQYF.

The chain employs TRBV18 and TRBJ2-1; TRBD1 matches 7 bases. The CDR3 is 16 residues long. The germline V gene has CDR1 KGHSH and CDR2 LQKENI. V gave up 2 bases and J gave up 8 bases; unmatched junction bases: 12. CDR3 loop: CASSPGWDSQVDEQFF. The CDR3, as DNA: TGTGCCAGCTCACCAGGTTGGGACAGTCAGGTCGATGAGCAGTTCTTC. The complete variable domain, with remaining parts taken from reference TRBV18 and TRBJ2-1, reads NAGVMQNPRHLVRRRGQEARLRCSPMKGHSHVYWYRQLPEEGLKFMVYLQKENIIDESGMPKERFSAEFPKEGPSILRIQQVVRGDSAAYFCASSPGWDSQVDEQFFGPGTRLTVL.

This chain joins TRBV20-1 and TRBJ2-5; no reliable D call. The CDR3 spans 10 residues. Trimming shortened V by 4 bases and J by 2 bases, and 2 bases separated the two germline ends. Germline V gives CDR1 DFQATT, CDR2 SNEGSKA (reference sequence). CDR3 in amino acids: CSATQETQYF. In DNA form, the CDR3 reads TGCAGTGCTACACAAGAGACCCAGTACTTC.

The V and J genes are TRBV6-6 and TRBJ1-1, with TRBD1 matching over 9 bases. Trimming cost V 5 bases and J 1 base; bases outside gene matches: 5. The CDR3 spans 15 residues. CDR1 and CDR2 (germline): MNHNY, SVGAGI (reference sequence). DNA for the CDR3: TGTGCCAGCAGTACAACAGGGGGCTGGAACACTGAAGCTTTCTTT. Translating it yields CASSTTGGWNTEAFF.